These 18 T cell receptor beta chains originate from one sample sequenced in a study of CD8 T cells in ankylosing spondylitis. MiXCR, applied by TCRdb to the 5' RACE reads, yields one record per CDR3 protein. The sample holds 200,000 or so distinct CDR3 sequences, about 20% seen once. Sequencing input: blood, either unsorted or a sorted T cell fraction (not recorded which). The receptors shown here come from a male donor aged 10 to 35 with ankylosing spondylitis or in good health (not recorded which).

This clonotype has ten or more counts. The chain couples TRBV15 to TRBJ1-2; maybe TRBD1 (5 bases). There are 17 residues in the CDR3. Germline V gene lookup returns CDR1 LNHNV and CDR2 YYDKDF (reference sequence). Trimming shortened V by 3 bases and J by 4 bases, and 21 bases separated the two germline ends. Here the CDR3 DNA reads TGTGCCACCAGCAGGGGGGACGGAGGGAGGGAGCCCTATGGCTACACCTTC. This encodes CATSRGDGGREPYGYTF.

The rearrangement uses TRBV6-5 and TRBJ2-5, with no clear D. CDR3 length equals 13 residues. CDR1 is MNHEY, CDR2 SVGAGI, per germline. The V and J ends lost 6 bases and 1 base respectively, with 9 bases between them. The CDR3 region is CASRRTVQETQYF. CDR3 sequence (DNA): TGTGCCAGCAGGCGGACGGTCCAAGAGACCCAGTACTTC.

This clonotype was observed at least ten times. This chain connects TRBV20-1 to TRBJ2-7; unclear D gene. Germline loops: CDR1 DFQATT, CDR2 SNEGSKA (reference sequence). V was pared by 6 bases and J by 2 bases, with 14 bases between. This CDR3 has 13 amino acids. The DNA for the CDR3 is TGCAGTGCCACAAGCCGGGCGGCCTACGAGCAGTACTTC. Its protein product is CSATSRAAYEQYF.

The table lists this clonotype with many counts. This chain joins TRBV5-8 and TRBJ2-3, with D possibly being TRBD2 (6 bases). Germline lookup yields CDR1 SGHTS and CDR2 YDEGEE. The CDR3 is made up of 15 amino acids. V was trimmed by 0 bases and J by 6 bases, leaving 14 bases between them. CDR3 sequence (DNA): TGTGCCAGCAGCTTGGCCGGGACTCCGAGGGATACGCAGTATTTT. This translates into CASSLAGTPRDTQYF.

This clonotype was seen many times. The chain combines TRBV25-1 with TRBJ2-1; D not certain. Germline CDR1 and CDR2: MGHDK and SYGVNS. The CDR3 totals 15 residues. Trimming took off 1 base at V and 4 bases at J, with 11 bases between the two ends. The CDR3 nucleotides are TGTGCCAGCAGTGAATTGGGCAAAGGTTACAATGAGCAGTTCTTC. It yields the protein CASSELGKGYNEQFF.

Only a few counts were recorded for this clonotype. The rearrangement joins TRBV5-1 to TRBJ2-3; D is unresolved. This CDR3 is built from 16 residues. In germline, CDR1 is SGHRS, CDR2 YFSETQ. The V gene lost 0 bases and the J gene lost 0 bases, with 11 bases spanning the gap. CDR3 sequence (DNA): TGCGCCAGCAGCTTGGAAGGGCCGCAGAGCACAGATACGCAGTATTTT. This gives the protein CASSLEGPQSTDTQYF.

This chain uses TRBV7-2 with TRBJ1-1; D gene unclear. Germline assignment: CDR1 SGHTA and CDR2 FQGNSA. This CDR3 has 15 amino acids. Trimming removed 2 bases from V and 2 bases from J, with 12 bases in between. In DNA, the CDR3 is TGTGCCAGCAGCTTATCGTTCGACGGTAACACTGAAGCTTTCTTT. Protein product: CASSLSFDGNTEAFF.

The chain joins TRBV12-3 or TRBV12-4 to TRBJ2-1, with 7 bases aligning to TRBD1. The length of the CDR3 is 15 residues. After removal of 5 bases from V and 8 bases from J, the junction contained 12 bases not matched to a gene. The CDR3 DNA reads TGTGCCAGCAGTGGGACAGTCTTAAAGGGTCATGAGCAGTTCTTC. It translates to CASSGTVLKGHEQFF.

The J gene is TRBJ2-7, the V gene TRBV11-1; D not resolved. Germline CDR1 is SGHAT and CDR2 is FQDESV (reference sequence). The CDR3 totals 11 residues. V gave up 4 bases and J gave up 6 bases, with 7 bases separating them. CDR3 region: CASSSGSEQYV. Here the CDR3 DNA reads TGTGCCAGCAGCTCAGGAAGCGAGCAGTACGTC.

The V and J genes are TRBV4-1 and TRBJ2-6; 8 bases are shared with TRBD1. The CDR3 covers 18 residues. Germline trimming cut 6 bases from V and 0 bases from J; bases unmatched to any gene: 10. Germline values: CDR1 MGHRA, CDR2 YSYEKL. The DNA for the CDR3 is TGCGCCAGCAGGCAACCGGGACAGGTATTCTCTGGGGCCAACGTCCTGACTTTC. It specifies CASRQPGQVFSGANVLTF.

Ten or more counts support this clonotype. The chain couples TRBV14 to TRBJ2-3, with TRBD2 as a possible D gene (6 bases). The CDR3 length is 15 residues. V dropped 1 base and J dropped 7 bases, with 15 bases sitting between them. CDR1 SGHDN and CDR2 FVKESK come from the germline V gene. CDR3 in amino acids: CASSQGGDFWNTQYF. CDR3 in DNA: TGTGCCAGCAGCCAAGGGGGGGACTTCTGGAATACGCAGTATTTT.

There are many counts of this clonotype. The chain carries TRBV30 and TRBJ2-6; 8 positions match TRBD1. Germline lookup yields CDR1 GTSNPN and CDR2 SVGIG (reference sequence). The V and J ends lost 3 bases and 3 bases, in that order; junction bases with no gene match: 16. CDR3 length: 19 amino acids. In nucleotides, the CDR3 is TGTGCCTGGAGCGACCCTCGGACAGGGACTCTGGTTGGGGCCAACGTCCTGACTTTC. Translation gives CAWSDPRTGTLVGANVLTF.

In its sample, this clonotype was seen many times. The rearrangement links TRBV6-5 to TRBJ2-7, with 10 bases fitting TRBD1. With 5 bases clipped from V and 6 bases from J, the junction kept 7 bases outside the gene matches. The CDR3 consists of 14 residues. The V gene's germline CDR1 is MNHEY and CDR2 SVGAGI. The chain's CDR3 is CASSRSGQGSEQYF. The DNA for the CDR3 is TGTGCCAGCAGTCGATCGGGACAGGGGAGCGAGCAGTACTTC.

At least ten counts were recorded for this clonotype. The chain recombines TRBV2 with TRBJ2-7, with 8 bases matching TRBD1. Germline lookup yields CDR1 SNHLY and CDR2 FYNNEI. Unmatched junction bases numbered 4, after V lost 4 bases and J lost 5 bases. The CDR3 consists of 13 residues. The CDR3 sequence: CASSGSGGHEQYV. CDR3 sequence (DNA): TGTGCCAGCAGTGGGTCAGGGGGCCACGAGCAGTACGTC.

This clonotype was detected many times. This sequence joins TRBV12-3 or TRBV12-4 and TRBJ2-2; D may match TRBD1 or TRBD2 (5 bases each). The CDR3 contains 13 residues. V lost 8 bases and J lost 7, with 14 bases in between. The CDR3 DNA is TGTGCCAGCGCCACTCGGGACGTCGGGGAGCTGTTTTTT. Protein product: CASATRDVGELFF.

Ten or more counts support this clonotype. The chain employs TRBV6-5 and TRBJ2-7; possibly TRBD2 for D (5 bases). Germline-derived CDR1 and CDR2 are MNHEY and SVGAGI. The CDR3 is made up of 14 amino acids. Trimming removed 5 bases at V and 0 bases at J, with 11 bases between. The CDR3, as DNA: TGTGCCAGCAGTGCCGCCGGGGACTCCTACGAGCAGTACTTC. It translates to CASSAAGDSYEQYF.

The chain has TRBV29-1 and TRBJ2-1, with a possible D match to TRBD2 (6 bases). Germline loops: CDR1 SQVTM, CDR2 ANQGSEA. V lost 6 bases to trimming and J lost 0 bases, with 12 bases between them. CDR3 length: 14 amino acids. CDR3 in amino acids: CSVGRKISYNEQFF. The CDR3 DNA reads TGCAGCGTGGGGAGGAAGATCTCCTACAATGAGCAGTTCTTC.

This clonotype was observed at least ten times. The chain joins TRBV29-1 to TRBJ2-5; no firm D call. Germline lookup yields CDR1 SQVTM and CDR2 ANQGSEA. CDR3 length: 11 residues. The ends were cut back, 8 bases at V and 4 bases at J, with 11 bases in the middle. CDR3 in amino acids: CSSQVGETQYF. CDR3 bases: TGCAGCTCCCAAGTAGGAGAGACCCAGTACTTC. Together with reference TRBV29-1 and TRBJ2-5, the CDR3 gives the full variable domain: SAVISQKPSRDICQRGTSLTIQCQVDSQVTMMFWYRQQPGQSLTLIATANQGSEATYESGFVIDKFPISRPNLTFSTLTVSNMSPEDSSIYLCSSQVGETQYFGPGTRLLVL.